The source of this TCR beta chain is a study of metastatic and nonmetastatic thyroid tumors. Until they underwent thyroid surgery, no patient had received any treatment. Via MiXCR, TCRdb re-called the PCR reads. The sample carries 25,000 to 35,000 clones, around 4% recorded once. This clone showed up many times. V lost 5 bases and J lost 5, with 13 bases in between. Germline V gene lookup returns CDR1 SGHNT and CDR2 YENEEA. The CDR3 contains 14 residues. The V gene is TRBV11-3, the J gene TRBJ2-4; tentative D call: TRBD1 (6 bases). The origin of this receptor is a female donor with papillary thyroid cancer or a benign thyroid nodule (not recorded which). Some clones in this sample may be carry-over from other donors' samples. The sample comprised blood. The CDR3 coding sequence is TGTGCCAGCAGCAAGGGACAAGGGGAAAACATTCAGTACTTC. This gives the protein CASSKGQGENIQYF.